The 25 T cell receptor beta chains below were found in one sample sequenced in a study of PD-1 blockade in classical Hodgkin lymphoma. Every patient relapsed after autologous stem cell transplantation, and brentuximab vedotin exposure varied. TCRdb keeps only in-frame clones here, not all; method: immunoSEQ multiplex PCR. This sample carries 20,000 to 25,000 clones, about 76% of them seen once, and the ten largest clones take 15% to 20%. Sample: peripheral blood mononuclear cells (PBMCs), taken before the second cycle of nivolumab. All receptors come from a human donor with classical Hodgkin lymphoma.

The CDR3 protein is CASSIDRAAYEQYF. CDR3 nucleotide sequence: TGTGCCAGCAGTATCGACAGGGCTGCGTACGAGCAGTACTTC. The chain uses TRBV27 and TRBJ2-7; 7 nucleotides match TRBD1. Per the germline V gene, CDR1 is MNHEY and CDR2 is SMNVEV (reference sequence). J was trimmed by 4 bases and V by 5 bases; bases with no gene match: 8. The CDR3 loop spans 14 amino acids.

V gene TRBV2 combines with J gene TRBJ1-2; D is unresolved. The CDR3 has 12 residues. The V end lost 6 bases, the J end lost 6 bases, and 11 bases lay between the germline ends. CDR1 and CDR2 (germline): SNHLY, FYNNEI. This chain's CDR3 is CASSASSDGYTF. The CDR3 nucleotides are TGTGCCAGCAGCGCCTCGTCGGATGGCTACACCTTC.

The CDR3 DNA follows: TGTGCCAGCAGCGGTCCGGGACACTCTCTTTCCTACGAGCAGTACTTC. Its translation: CASSGPGHSLSYEQYF. V gene TRBV7-9 combines with J gene TRBJ2-7, with D possibly being TRBD1 (6 bases). The CDR3 has 16 amino acids. V was pared by 5 bases and J by 1 base, with 18 bases between. Looked up from germline, CDR1 is SEHNR and CDR2 is FQNEAQ (reference sequence).

The CDR3 protein is CASRQGDATEAFF. DNA for the CDR3: TGCGCCAGCAGACAGGGGGATGCCACTGAAGCTTTCTTT. This rearrangement joins TRBV5-1 to TRBJ1-1, with TRBD1 identical over 8 bases. This CDR3 has 13 amino acids. V lost 5 bases and J lost 4; bases outside the gene matches: 4. Per the germline V gene, CDR1 is SGHRS and CDR2 is YFSETQ.

V usage is TRBV30 and J usage is TRBJ2-5; D not certain. Germline CDR1 and CDR2: GTSNPN and SVGIG (reference sequence). CDR3 length: 14 residues. V was clipped by 3 bases and J by 1 base, with 12 bases between them. The CDR3 reads CAWRPLGVQETQYF. CDR3 nucleotide sequence: TGTGCCTGGAGGCCCCTGGGTGTCCAAGAGACCCAGTACTTC. The full variable domain, rest sourced from reference TRBV30 and TRBJ2-5, is SQTIHQWPATLVQPVGSPLSLECTVEGTSNPNLYWYRQAAGRGLQLLFYSVGIGQISSEVPQNLSASRPQDRQFILSSKKLLLSDSGFYLCAWRPLGVQETQYFGPGTRLLVL.

V is TRBV27 and J is TRBJ2-7; D unresolved. Between the trimmed V and J ends, which lost 1 base and 0 bases, there was a span of 13 bases. This CDR3 has 16 amino acids. Germline V gene sequence: CDR1 MNHEY, CDR2 SMNVEV (reference sequence). This chain's CDR3 is CASSLFGATSSYEQYF. In nucleotides, the CDR3 is TGTGCCAGCAGTTTATTCGGCGCAACCTCCTCCTACGAGCAGTACTTC.

V gene TRBV6-1 combines with J gene TRBJ2-2; D not certain. Trimming shortened V by 3 bases and J by 5 bases, and 7 bases separated the two germline ends. Per the germline V gene, CDR1 is MNHNS and CDR2 is SASEGT. CDR3 length: 13 amino acids. The CDR3, as DNA: TGTGCCAGCAGTGATTGGCGGACCGGGGAGCTGTTTTTT. Protein sequence: CASSDWRTGELFF.

This clone was observed a single time. The CDR3 loop is CASSYQPSRPEQFF. The CDR3 DNA reads as TGTGCCAGCAGTTACCAACCATCGAGGCCCGAGCAGTTCTTC. This sequence joins TRBV6-5 and TRBJ2-1; D uncertain. This CDR3 contains 14 residues. The V gene's germline CDR1 is MNHEY and CDR2 SVGAGI. Between the trimmed V and J ends, which lost 2 bases and 10 bases, there was a span of 15 bases.

The rearrangement uses TRBV9 and TRBJ2-2; D remains unclear. The CDR3 extends over 14 amino acids. In germline, CDR1 is SGDLS, CDR2 YYNGEE. The germline V and J ends were trimmed by 2 bases and 7 bases, with 12 bases remaining between them. CDR3 in DNA: TGTGCCAGCAGCGTTTTAACGTCAGGCGGGGAGCTGTTTTTT. It is translated as CASSVLTSGGELFF. The variable domain in full, with the rest retrieved from reference TRBV9 and TRBJ2-2, is DSGVTQTPKHLITATGQRVTLRCSPRSGDLSVYWYQQSLDQGLQFLIQYYNGEERAKGNILERFSAQQFPDLHSELNLSSLELGDSALYFCASSVLTSGGELFFGEGSRLTVL.

The chain has TRBV18 and TRBJ2-3; TRBD2 might be the D (6 bases). Germline V lookup: CDR1 KGHSH, CDR2 LQKENI. Trimming took off 4 bases at V and 3 bases at J, with 14 bases between the two ends. The CDR3 has 15 residues. The chain's CDR3 is CASSRSSESTDTQYF. The CDR3 region has the DNA TGTGCCAGCTCACGGTCTAGCGAATCGACAGATACGCAGTATTTT. The variable domain in full, completed from reference TRBV18 and TRBJ2-3, reads NAGVMQNPRHLVRRRGQEARLRCSPMKGHSHVYWYRQLPEEGLKFMVYLQKENIIDESGMPKERFSAEFPKEGPSILRIQQVVRGDSAAYFCASSRSSESTDTQYFGPGTRLTVL.

This chain uses TRBV7-9 with TRBJ2-2; D tentatively reads TRBD1 or TRBD2 (6 bases each). This CDR3 is 17 amino acids long. CDR1 and CDR2 (germline): SEHNR, FQNEAQ (reference sequence). V lost 0 bases, J lost 4 bases, and 15 bases lay in between. The DNA of the CDR3 is TGTGCCAGCAGCTTAGCCCCTCGGGGGCCCCTCACCGGGGAGCTGTTTTTT. Translated, it gives CASSLAPRGPLTGELFF. Combining the CDR3 with reference TRBV7-9 and TRBJ2-2 gives the whole variable domain DTGVSQNPRHKITKRGQNVTFRCDPISEHNRLYWYRQTLGQGPEFLTYFQNEAQLEKSRLLSDRFSAERPKGSFSTLEIQRTEQGDSAMYLCASSLAPRGPLTGELFFGEGSRLTVL.

V is TRBV11-2 and J is TRBJ2-7; no firm D call. Germline loops: CDR1 SGHAT, CDR2 FQNNGV. V was clipped by 2 bases and J by 2 bases, with 7 bases between them. The CDR3 is 13 amino acids. The CDR3 loop reads CASSLNGPYEQYF. The CDR3 nucleotides are TGTGCCAGCAGCTTAAACGGGCCCTACGAGCAGTACTTC.

The V gene is TRBV7-9, the J gene TRBJ2-5; the match to TRBD2 covers 10 bases. CDR1 and CDR2 (germline): SEHNR, FQNEAQ (reference sequence). CDR3 length: 15 amino acids. V shed 5 bases, J shed 2 bases, and the junction held 5 bases outside the gene matches. In DNA form, the CDR3 reads TGTGCCAGCAGCCCGGGACTAGCGATGCAAGAGACCCAGTACTTC. It codes for CASSPGLAMQETQYF.

This rearrangement joins TRBV6-5 to TRBJ1-5; D ambiguous. V dropped 7 bases and J dropped 0 bases, with 13 bases sitting between them. Per the germline V gene, CDR1 is MNHEY and CDR2 is SVGAGI. This CDR3 has 15 residues. The CDR3 sequence is CASKIREYSNQPQHF. The DNA for the CDR3 is TGTGCCAGCAAGATCCGCGAATATAGCAATCAGCCCCAGCATTTT.

This clone was seen more than once but under ten times. The rearrangement joins TRBV19 to TRBJ2-6, with TRBD1 as a possible D gene (6 bases). V lost 4 bases and J 2 bases, leaving 15 bases between the germline ends. In germline, CDR1 is LNHDA, CDR2 SQIVND (reference sequence). This CDR3 spans 17 amino acids. CDR3 sequence: CASSRRQVGAGANVLTF. In DNA, the CDR3 is TGTGCCAGTAGTAGAAGACAGGTCGGCGCTGGGGCCAACGTCCTGACTTTC. Complete variable domain (other parts from reference TRBV19 and TRBJ2-6): DGGITQSPKYLFRKEGQNVTLSCEQNLNHDAMYWYRQDPGQGLRLIYYSQIVNDFQKGDIAEGYSVSREKKESFPLTVTSAQKNPTAFYLCASSRRQVGAGANVLTFGAGSRLTVL.

By sample share, this clone is medium-sized. The rearrangement joins TRBV27 to TRBJ1-6, with TRBD1 identical over 7 bases. In germline, CDR1 is MNHEY, CDR2 SMNVEV (reference sequence). This CDR3 comprises 14 residues. V was pared by 3 bases and J by 7 bases, with 3 bases of the junction left unmatched. CDR3 sequence: CASSFSGQNSPLHF. For the CDR3, the DNA is TGTGCCAGCAGTTTCTCGGGACAGAATTCACCCCTCCACTTT.

The genes are TRBV30 and TRBJ1-5; perhaps TRBD1 as D (6 bases). There are 13 residues in the CDR3. V was cut by 2 bases and J by 6 bases, with 11 bases left in between. Germline loops: CDR1 GTSNPN, CDR2 SVGIG (reference sequence). The CDR3, as DNA: TGTGCCTGGAGTAGGGGGTACGGTCAGCCCCAGCATTTT. This encodes CAWSRGYGQPQHF.

This clone was observed a single time. The chain joins TRBV30 to TRBJ1-1; D is uncertain. The CDR3 loop spans 11 amino acids. The germline CDR1 and CDR2 sequences are GTSNPN and SVGIG (reference sequence). Trimming pared 0 bases from V and 4 bases from J, leaving 3 bases between. This CDR3 is CAWSVSTEAFF. The CDR3, as DNA: TGTGCCTGGAGTGTAAGCACTGAAGCTTTCTTT.

This clone was seen a handful of times. The genes are TRBV30 and TRBJ1-1; no reliable D call. The germline gives CDR1 GTSNPN, CDR2 SVGIG (reference sequence). Trimming took off 5 bases at V and 1 base at J, with 8 bases between the two ends. The CDR3 covers 12 residues. CDR3 amino acids: CAWRTANTEAFF. DNA for the CDR3: TGTGCCTGGCGTACAGCGAACACTGAAGCTTTCTTT.

The chain links TRBV19 to TRBJ2-7; D not certain. CDR1 and CDR2 from the germline V gene are LNHDA and SQIVND (reference sequence). CDR3 length: 13 amino acids. V lost 1 base to trimming and J lost 5 bases, with 9 bases between them. The CDR3 here is CASSIVSGDEQYF. CDR3 coding DNA: TGTGCCAGTAGTATAGTTTCTGGGGACGAGCAGTACTTC. Full variable domain (outside the CDR3, taken from reference TRBV19 and TRBJ2-7): DGGITQSPKYLFRKEGQNVTLSCEQNLNHDAMYWYRQDPGQGLRLIYYSQIVNDFQKGDIAEGYSVSREKKESFPLTVTSAQKNPTAFYLCASSIVSGDEQYFGPGTRLTVT.

The CDR3 loop is CASRRRQEGMGNGYTF. The CDR3 DNA is TGTGCCAGTAGACGGCGACAGGAAGGGATGGGGAATGGCTACACCTTC. This sequence joins TRBV19 and TRBJ1-2, with D possibly matching TRBD1 (6 bases). The CDR3 length is 16 residues. Germline-derived CDR1 and CDR2 are LNHDA and SQIVND (reference sequence). With 6 bases removed from V and 6 bases from J, the gap between germline ends came to 23 bases.

This clone was seen only a few times. The CDR3 reads CASSMEGGNGQPQHF. CDR3 bases: TGTGCCAGTAGTATGGAGGGGGGAAACGGCCAGCCCCAGCATTTT. The V call is TRBV19, the J call TRBJ1-5, with a weak D call TRBD1 (6 bases). The V end lost 3 bases, the J end lost 7 bases, and 16 bases lay between the germline ends. CDR3 length: 15 residues. Germline V gives CDR1 LNHDA, CDR2 SQIVND (reference sequence).

The chain couples TRBV4-1 to TRBJ2-1; 7 bases align to TRBD2. Looked up from germline, CDR1 is MGHRA and CDR2 is YSYEKL. The length of the CDR3 is 15 residues. Trimming at V came to 1 base and at J to 8 bases, leaving 8 bases not matched to a gene. In DNA form, the CDR3 reads TGCGCCAGCAGCCAAGGATCGGGGGGAGCTTATGAGCAGTTCTTC. The encoded protein is CASSQGSGGAYEQFF.

The V call is TRBV6-5, the J call TRBJ2-7; 8 nucleotides match TRBD1. V lost 2 bases to trimming and J lost 0 bases; unmatched junction nucleotides: 3. Per the germline V gene, CDR1 is MNHEY and CDR2 is SVGAGI. This CDR3 is built from 15 residues. The CDR3 region is CASSYRGQGSYEQYF. The CDR3 DNA reads as TGTGCCAGCAGTTACCGTGGACAGGGCTCCTACGAGCAGTACTTC.

The chain carries TRBV5-1 and TRBJ2-5, with D maybe TRBD2 (5 bases). V was shortened by 3 bases and J by 5 bases, with 14 bases between the two germline ends. Germline CDR1 SGHRS, CDR2 YFSETQ. CDR3 length: 14 amino acids. The CDR3 coding sequence is TGCGCCAGCAGCTGGACTGGACCCAGTGAGACCCAGTACTTC. It yields the protein CASSWTGPSETQYF.